This T cell receptor (beta chain) comes out of a study of T cells after yellow fever vaccination. V lost 2 bases, J lost 1 base, and 6 bases lay in between. CDR3 length equals 14 residues. Germline lookup yields CDR1 KGHSH and CDR2 LQKENI. General study findings and limits: Booster samples showed a return of most primary-vaccination clones (around 96% CD4, 88% CD8). Relatively few clonotypes were ones that appeared in both CD4 and CD8 compartments. Repertoires sorted by FACS could include abundant clonotypes that are contaminants from the bulk population.

Synthesis of TCR cDNA relied on 5'RACE template switching, which attached a universal primer site and UMIs. TCRdb ran MiXCR on the 5' RACE reads and lists one entry per CDR3 protein. Of around 350,000 distinct CDR3 sequences listed, about 6.2% were seen once; the top ten hold 15%. As regards this clonotype: The antigen is unknown.

The receptor was derived from a man under 40 who received the YFV17D yellow fever vaccine. The rearrangement joins TRBV18 to TRBJ2-4; TRBD1 might be the D (5 bases). Sequencing was performed on PBMCs, taken 5 days after the yellow fever booster vaccination. The CDR3 protein is CASSPAGAKNIQYF. The CDR3 nucleotides read TGTGCCAGCTCACCAGCAGGGGCCAAAAACATTCAGTACTTC.